This entry lists 15 T cell receptor beta chains sequenced from one sample in a study of blood T cell repertoires in COVID-19. The method was immunoSEQ multiplex PCR; TCRdb's version includes in-frame clones alone and lacks a portion of them. Among about 160,000 clones listed, more than 75% were seen once. Sequencing input: peripheral blood. The receptor source for this set is a man in his forties or fifties with acute or convalescent COVID-19.

V gene TRBV12-3 or TRBV12-4 combines with J gene TRBJ1-6; D is undetermined. Trimming shortened V by 6 bases and J by 10 bases, and 13 bases separated the two germline ends. CDR3 length equals 13 residues. CDR3 loop: CASSPPLRSPLHF. CDR3 DNA: TGTGCCAGCAGCCCCCCGTTGAGATCACCCCTCCACTTT.

The chain couples TRBV5-1 to TRBJ1-4; possible D gene TRBD1, 5 bases. Germline lookup yields CDR1 SGHRS and CDR2 YFSETQ. The CDR3 consists of 14 residues. With 0 bases removed from V and 8 bases from J, the gap between germline ends came to 11 bases. This chain's CDR3 is CASSLGQGLEKLFF. In nucleotides, the CDR3 is TGCGCCAGCAGCTTGGGGCAGGGATTGGAAAAACTGTTTTTT. The complete variable domain, with remaining parts taken from reference TRBV5-1 and TRBJ1-4, reads KAGVTQTPRYLIKTRGQQVTLSCSPISGHRSVSWYQQTPGQGLQFLFEYFSETQRNKGNFPGRFSGRQFSNSRSEMNVSTLELGDSALYLCASSLGQGLEKLFFGSGTQLSVL.

The chain joins TRBV6-5 to TRBJ1-5, with a weak D call TRBD1 (6 bases). V shed 5 bases and J shed 3 bases, with 8 bases lying between them. Germline values: CDR1 MNHEY, CDR2 SVGAGI. This CDR3 spans 13 amino acids. The CDR3 loop is CASSRTDNQPQHF. The CDR3 DNA reads TGTGCCAGCAGTCGGACAGACAATCAGCCCCAGCATTTT.

V gene TRBV5-4 combines with J gene TRBJ2-7, with 12 bases fitting TRBD1. After removal of 4 bases from V and 4 bases from J, the junction contained 6 bases not matched to a gene. Germline CDR1 reads SGHNT; CDR2 reads YYREEE (reference sequence). CDR3 length: 15 amino acids. CDR3 DNA sequence: TGTGCCAGCAGCGCCGGGACAGGGGGCGCGTACGAGCAGTACTTC. It codes for CASSAGTGGAYEQYF.

The chain joins TRBV5-1 to TRBJ1-4, with D possibly TRBD1 on 5 matching bases. Germline CDR1 SGHRS, CDR2 YFSETQ. Trimming pared 2 bases from V and 5 bases from J, leaving 13 bases between. The CDR3 totals 15 residues. The CDR3: CASSFSGAPNEKLFF. The CDR3 DNA follows: TGCGCCAGCAGCTTTTCTGGGGCCCCCAATGAAAAACTGTTTTTT.

The gene calls are TRBV3-1 (or the pseudogene TRBV3-2) and TRBJ2-7; D gene ambiguous. The V gene's germline CDR1 is LGHDT and CDR2 YNNKEL (reference sequence). CDR3 length equals 13 residues. The V end lost 1 base, the J end lost 2 bases, and 6 bases lay between the germline ends. CDR3 region: CASSQGLAYEQYF. CDR3 sequence (DNA): TGTGCCAGCAGCCAAGGATTAGCCTACGAGCAGTACTTC.

The V gene is TRBV4-2, the J gene TRBJ2-3; 15 nucleotides agree with TRBD2. The V gene end was trimmed by 1 base and the J gene end by 4 bases; junction bases not matched to a gene: 9. The CDR3 totals 19 residues. In germline, CDR1 is LGHNA, CDR2 YNFKEQ. The CDR3 DNA sequence: TGTGCCAGCAGCCAAGGGGTCGGGACTAGCGGGGGGCGGGCAGATACGCAGTATTTT. Residues: CASSQGVGTSGGRADTQYF.

This clone came up a few times. At the DNA level, this CDR3 is encoded by other sequences in the same sample as well. V is TRBV4-3 and J is TRBJ2-7; TRBD1 matches 7 bases. The CDR3 runs to 14 residues. Germline lookup yields CDR1 LGHNA and CDR2 YSLEER. J was trimmed by 3 bases and V by 0 bases; bases with no gene match: 2. In DNA, the CDR3 is TGCGCCAGCAGCCAAGACAGGGGGTTCTACGAGCAGTACTTC. As protein: CASSQDRGFYEQYF.

The genes are TRBV5-8 and TRBJ2-1, with TRBD1 identical over 10 bases. The CDR3 is made up of 15 amino acids. With 3 bases clipped from V and 2 bases from J, the junction kept 2 bases outside the gene matches. CDR1 SGHTS and CDR2 YDEGEE come from the germline V gene. The DNA for the CDR3 is TGTGCCAGCAGCTACGGACAGGGGGCCTACAATGAGCAGTTCTTC. This gives the protein CASSYGQGAYNEQFF.

The chain couples TRBV2 to TRBJ1-1; a possible D gene is TRBD1 (6 bases). Trimming took off 5 bases at V and 4 bases at J, with 17 bases between the two ends. Germline-derived CDR1 and CDR2 are SNHLY and FYNNEI. This CDR3 is built from 15 residues. The CDR3 nucleotides are TGTGCCAGCAGTCCAAACCCAGGGGTTCGCACTGAAGCTTTCTTT. Amino acid sequence: CASSPNPGVRTEAFF.

V and J are TRBV7-3 and TRBJ2-7, with TRBD2 matching over 9 bases. CDR3 length: 17 amino acids. V shed 1 base and J 0 bases; nucleotides not matched to a gene: 7. Germline CDR1 is SGHTA and CDR2 is FQGTGA. The CDR3 nucleotides are TGTGCCAGCAGCTTAAAGGCTAGCGGGGCCCTCTCCTACGAGCAGTACTTC. It encodes CASSLKASGALSYEQYF.

The chain recombines TRBV6-4 with TRBJ2-7; 8 positions match TRBD1. The CDR3 loop spans 13 amino acids. The ends lost 5 bases at V and 5 bases at J; junction bases unmatched: 5. Germline CDR1 is MRHNA and CDR2 is SNTAGT. The CDR3 DNA reads as TGTGCCAGCAGTTTACAGGGGGGTGACGAGCAGTACTTC. It encodes CASSLQGGDEQYF.

This clone was picked up a small number of times. The chain combines TRBV6-1 with TRBJ2-3; 8 bases map to TRBD1. The length of the CDR3 is 15 residues. V was pared by 3 bases and J by 5 bases, with 7 bases of the junction left unmatched. Germline V lookup: CDR1 MNHNS, CDR2 SASEGT. CDR3: CASSDTGGWQDTQYF. The CDR3 DNA reads as TGTGCCAGCAGTGATACAGGGGGATGGCAAGATACGCAGTATTTT.

This chain joins TRBV30 and TRBJ1-6; 7 bases agree with TRBD1. The junction had 8 bases not matched to a gene; V was cut back by 2 bases and J by 7 bases. The CDR3 length is 15 residues. Germline CDR1 reads GTSNPN; CDR2 reads SVGIG (reference sequence). CDR3 protein: CAWSSKTGANSPLHF. The CDR3 DNA sequence: TGTGCCTGGAGTTCCAAAACAGGGGCAAATTCACCCCTCCACTTT.

This rearrangement joins TRBV28 to TRBJ1-1; 8 bases agree with TRBD1. The CDR3 is 16 residues long. Germline lookup yields CDR1 MDHEN and CDR2 SYDVKM. The ends lost 6 bases at V and 2 bases at J; junction bases unmatched: 11. The CDR3 nucleotides read TGTGCCAGCAGCAGGACCGGGACAGGAGTAAACACTGAAGCTTTCTTT. Translating it yields CASSRTGTGVNTEAFF.